The 25 T cell receptor beta chains presented below share a single source sample, sequenced in a study of regulatory T cells in long-lasting Graves disease. Libraries of TCR beta came from iRepertoire HTBI primers plus Arm-PCR of CDR3 regions. One entry per CDR3 protein results from TCRdb running MiXCR on the multiplex PCR reads. The top ten hold about 11% of the sample, which has about 560,000 distinct CDR3 sequences, roughly a sixth seen once. The time point was: newly diagnosed GD, antithyroid drugs for less than 3 months. The authors made the TCR library using RNA they extracted from PBMCs. These data were also reused for a study on T cells in Graves' hyperthyroidism and ophthalmopathy.

Sequences were derived from peripheral blood mononuclear cells (PBMCs), sampled at new diagnosis, from a patient treated with antithyroid drugs. These receptors were obtained from a man aged 18 to 29 with Graves disease.

This clonotype showed up many times. This chain links TRBV5-1 with TRBJ2-1; 11 nucleotides agree with TRBD1. In germline, CDR1 is SGHRS, CDR2 YFSETQ. The V segment lost 3 bases and the J segment 0 bases; nucleotides outside the gene matches: 2. This CDR3 comprises 16 residues. The CDR3 DNA is TGCGCCAGCAGCTCTGGACAGGGGGCCTCCTACAATGAGCAGTTCTTC. Translating gives CASSSGQGASYNEQFF.

Only a few counts were recorded for this clonotype. The V call is TRBV7-9, the J call TRBJ2-7, with TRBD2 identical over 12 bases. The CDR3 extends over 19 amino acids. The V gene end was trimmed by 0 bases and the J gene end by 1 base; junction bases not matched to a gene: 10. Germline assignment: CDR1 SEHNR and CDR2 FQNEAQ (reference sequence). CDR3 protein: CASSLASPTSGRSSYEQYF. Written as DNA, the CDR3 is TGTGCCAGCAGCTTAGCATCTCCAACTAGCGGGAGGTCGTCCTACGAGCAGTACTTC.

This clonotype was observed many times. This rearrangement joins TRBV30 to TRBJ2-1; no clear D. Germline V gene sequence: CDR1 GTSNPN, CDR2 SVGIG (reference sequence). Trimming pared 3 bases from V and 3 bases from J, leaving 12 bases between. The CDR3 runs to 14 residues. In nucleotides, the CDR3 is TGTGCCTGGAGGGCGGTATCGGGCTACAATGAGCAGTTCTTC. Its protein product is CAWRAVSGYNEQFF.

This clonotype appeared a single time. The chain employs TRBV4-1 and TRBJ2-7; 7 nucleotides align to TRBD2. The V and J ends lost 11 bases and 6 bases, in that order; junction bases with no gene match: 7. Germline CDR1 MGHRA, CDR2 YSYEKL. This CDR3 has 11 residues. CDR3 in amino acids: CAAGERIEQYF. CDR3 DNA sequence: TGCGCCGCGGGAGAACGAATCGAGCAGTACTTC.

This clonotype came up a few times. This chain connects TRBV3-1 to TRBJ2-4, with D perhaps matching TRBD1 or TRBD2 (5 bases each). The CDR3 loop spans 17 amino acids. The ends were cut back, 0 bases at V and 2 bases at J, with 14 bases in the middle. CDR1 is LGHDT, CDR2 YNNKEL, per germline (reference sequence). The CDR3, as DNA: TGTGCCAGCAGCCAAGAACGAGGGGCTGAACCCAAAAACATTCAGTACTTC. Protein sequence: CASSQERGAEPKNIQYF. The whole variable domain, remainder taken from reference TRBV3-1 and TRBJ2-4, is DTAVSQTPKYLVTQMGNDKSIKCEQNLGHDTMYWYKQDSKKFLKIMFSYNNKELIINETVPNRFSPKSPDKAHLNLHINSLELGDSAVYFCASSQERGAEPKNIQYFGAGTRLSVL.

This clonotype came up many times. The chain joins TRBV7-9 to TRBJ2-7, with D possibly being TRBD1 (5 bases). Germline V lookup: CDR1 SEHNR, CDR2 FQNEAQ (reference sequence). With 6 bases removed from V and 6 bases from J, the gap between germline ends came to 9 bases. The CDR3 length is 11 residues. This chain's CDR3 is CASRSTGEQYF. CDR3 nucleotides: TGTGCCAGCAGAAGTACAGGCGAGCAGTACTTC.

Notes on this clonotype: This is likely a read error, given that the CDR3 carries no conserved phenylalanine or tryptophan at its end. This chain joins TRBV9 and TRBJ2-7; D uncertain. Trimming removed 0 bases from V and 5 bases from J, with 3 bases in between. The CDR3 contains 11 residues. CDR1 and CDR2 from the germline V gene are SGDLS and YYNGEE. CDR3 loop: CASSVGNEQYL. The CDR3 nucleotides read TGTGCCAGCAGCGTAGGGAACGAGCAGTACCTC.

Details on this clonotype: A much larger clone lies a single base off, so this may be a read error. The gene calls are TRBV7-2 and TRBJ2-1; 7 bases are shared with TRBD1. CDR1 SGHTA and CDR2 FQGNSA come from the germline V gene. The CDR3 is made up of 16 amino acids. The CDR3 DNA sequence: TGTGCCAGCAGTACAGACAGGGTATTATCCTACAATGGGCAGTTCTTC. Encoded protein: CASSTDRVLSYNGQFF.

A note on this clonotype: The junction departs from germline at one end; a sequencing error may be responsible. V usage is TRBV11-2 and J usage is TRBJ2-2; TRBD2 might be the D (6 bases). The CDR3 is 17 residues long. CDR1 and CDR2 from the germline V gene are SGHAT and FQNNGV. CDR3 region: CASSFGTWEKSTGELLF. The CDR3 nucleotides read TGTGCCAGCAGCTTCGGGACTTGGGAGAAGAGCACCGGGGAGCTGCTTTTT.

The table lists this clonotype with many counts. Compared with germline, one end of the junction differs, possibly owing to a read error. V and J are TRBV2 and TRBJ2-1, with D unresolved. Germline assignment: CDR1 SNHLY and CDR2 FYNNEI. The CDR3 sequence is 11 residues long. CDR3 sequence (DNA): TGTGCCAGCAGCGCGTTTTGGGCCTCGCACTTC. As protein: CASSAFWASHF.

The chain combines TRBV5-6 with TRBJ1-4; weak D call: TRBD1 (6 bases). CDR3 length equals 14 residues. CDR1 SGHDT and CDR2 YYEEEE come from the germline V gene. The ends were cut back, 3 bases at V and 7 bases at J, with 13 bases in the middle. The CDR3 sequence: CASSSTGWFEKLFF. DNA of the CDR3: TGTGCCAGCAGCTCAACAGGGTGGTTTGAAAAACTGTTTTTT.

This clonotype occurred many times. This may be a read error: a much more frequent sequence differs by one nucleotide. The chain recombines TRBV12-3 or TRBV12-4 with TRBJ2-5; no reliable D call. V lost 3 bases and J 5 bases, leaving 4 bases between the germline ends. The CDR3 consists of 11 residues. As DNA, the CDR3 is TGTGCCAGCAGTTTTGCGGAGACCCAGTACTTC. It specifies CASSFAETQYF.

This chain connects TRBV24-1 to TRBJ1-1; 8 bases agree with TRBD1. Trimming cost V 3 bases and J 5 bases; bases outside gene matches: 10. CDR1 KGHDR and CDR2 SFDVKD come from the germline V gene. CDR3 length: 16 residues. CDR3 bases: TGTGCCACCAGTGATCACGGACAGGGAAAAAGTACTGAAGCTTTCTTT. It translates to CATSDHGQGKSTEAFF.

This clonotype came up once. The rearrangement links TRBV2 to TRBJ2-5, with 8 positions matching TRBD2. V lost 6 bases, J lost 2 bases, and 5 bases stayed unmatched. Germline V gene sequence: CDR1 SNHLY, CDR2 FYNNEI. The CDR3 consists of 14 residues. The CDR3 loop reads CASSSSGRQETQYF. CDR3 coding DNA: TGTGCCAGCAGCTCTAGCGGGCGACAAGAGACCCAGTACTTC. The full variable domain, rest sourced from reference TRBV2 and TRBJ2-5, is EPEVTQTPSHQVTQMGQEVILRCVPISNHLYFYWYRQILGQKVEFLVSFYNNEISEKSEIFDDQFSVERPDGSNFTLKIRSTKLEDSAMYFCASSSSGRQETQYFGPGTRLLVL.

This clonotype was counted ten times or more. The chain uses TRBV3-1 and TRBJ1-5; D is possibly TRBD1 (5 bases). The germline V gene encodes CDR1 LGHDT and CDR2 YNNKEL (reference sequence). V lost 2 bases and J lost 2, with 13 bases in between. The CDR3 sequence is 16 residues long. The CDR3, as DNA: TGTGCCAGCAGCCAATTCGGGGCAGGGCGCAATCAGCCCCAGCATTTT. Protein product: CASSQFGAGRNQPQHF.

This clonotype was detected only a few times. This rearrangement joins TRBV5-1 to TRBJ2-5, with 10 bases identical to TRBD1. Germline CDR1 is SGHRS and CDR2 is YFSETQ. CDR3 length equals 15 residues. With V trimmed by 3 bases and J by 2 bases, 4 bases remained unmatched. The DNA of the CDR3 is TGCGCCAGCAGCTGGACAGGGGGATCACAAGAGACCCAGTACTTC. Its translation is CASSWTGGSQETQYF.

V and J are TRBV28 and TRBJ1-5, with 8 bases that match TRBD1. Unmatched junction bases numbered 11, after V lost 2 bases and J lost 2 bases. CDR3 length: 18 residues. The V gene's germline CDR1 is MDHEN and CDR2 SYDVKM. The CDR3 sequence is CASSLNFRTGKGNQPQHF. For the CDR3, the DNA is TGTGCCAGCAGTTTAAATTTTCGGACAGGGAAAGGCAATCAGCCCCAGCATTTT.

This clonotype was counted ten times or more. This rearrangement joins TRBV12-5 to TRBJ1-1; weak D call: TRBD1 (6 bases). Germline loops: CDR1 LGHNT, CDR2 FRNRAP. V gave up 6 bases and J gave up 1 base, with 12 bases separating them. The CDR3 is 14 residues long. The CDR3 DNA is TGTGCTAGTGGCACCGACAGGTGGAACACTGAAGCTTTCTTT. Translating it yields CASGTDRWNTEAFF. Variable domain in full (rest from reference TRBV12-5 and TRBJ1-1): DARVTQTPRHKVTEMGQEVTMRCQPILGHNTVFWYRQTMMQGLELLAYFRNRAPLDDSGMPKDRFSAEMPDATLATLKIQPSEPRDSAVYFCASGTDRWNTEAFFGQGTRLTVV.

The chain links TRBV6-1 to TRBJ2-3; the D gene is possibly TRBD2 (5 bases). The CDR3 covers 15 residues. Trimming took 4 bases from V and 2 from J, leaving 13 bases between them. CDR1 is MNHNS and CDR2 is SASEGT in the germline V gene. The CDR3 DNA sequence: TGTGCCAGCAGTGGAGCGGCTTTCCCCACAGATACGCAGTATTTT. Its protein product is CASSGAAFPTDTQYF.

This clonotype was recorded at least ten times. CDR3 sequence: CASSQEIGQGNSPLHF. The DNA for the CDR3 is TGTGCCAGCAGCCAAGAGATCGGACAGGGGAATTCACCCCTCCACTTT. The rearrangement links TRBV3-1 to TRBJ1-6; 9 nucleotides agree with TRBD1. There are 16 residues in the CDR3. Germline CDR1 and CDR2: LGHDT and YNNKEL (reference sequence). V lost 0 bases to trimming and J lost 7 bases; unmatched junction nucleotides: 4.

This chain links TRBV5-1 with TRBJ1-1, with D tentatively TRBD1 (6 bases). Trimming shortened V by 7 bases and J by 1 base, and 11 bases separated the two germline ends. Germline V lookup: CDR1 SGHRS, CDR2 YFSETQ. The CDR3 covers 13 residues. The CDR3 coding sequence is TGCGCCAGCGGGAAGGACAGGAACACTGAAGCTTTCTTT. Translating it yields CASGKDRNTEAFF. Filled out from reference TRBV5-1 and TRBJ1-1, the complete variable domain reads KAGVTQTPRYLIKTRGQQVTLSCSPISGHRSVSWYQQTPGQGLQFLFEYFSETQRNKGNFPGRFSGRQFSNSRSEMNVSTLELGDSALYLCASGKDRNTEAFFGQGTRLTVV.

This clonotype was recorded once. One end of the junction fails to match germline, which may point to a read error. The V gene is TRBV7-6, the J gene TRBJ2-1; TRBD1 or TRBD2 may be the D gene (5 bases each). CDR3 length: 11 amino acids. CDR1 SGHVS and CDR2 FNYEAQ come from the germline V gene. CDR3 DNA sequence: TGTGCCAGCAGCTTAGCGGGGGAGCGGTTCTTC. This translates into CASSLAGERFF.

This clonotype was observed a handful of times. This CDR3 is CASSSSRTSNQPQHF. The CDR3 nucleotides read TGTGCCAGCAGTTCCAGTAGGACAAGCAATCAGCCCCAGCATTTT. The chain uses TRBV12-3 or TRBV12-4 and TRBJ1-5; D perhaps matches TRBD1 (5 bases). V lost 4 bases to trimming and J lost 1 base, with 11 bases between them. CDR3 length equals 15 residues.

This clonotype showed up many times. In DNA form, the CDR3 reads TGTGCCAGCAGTTTCCGGGCTAGCGGGGCCCGCTACGAGCAGTACTTC. The encoded protein is CASSFRASGARYEQYF. The chain couples TRBV2 to TRBJ2-7; 9 bases fit TRBD2. With 5 bases clipped from V and 3 bases from J, the junction kept 11 bases outside the gene matches. The CDR3 length is 16 residues. Germline V gives CDR1 SNHLY, CDR2 FYNNEI.

V usage is TRBV29-1 and J usage is TRBJ2-5, with D uncertain. V was shortened by 4 bases and J by 4 bases, with 4 bases between the two germline ends. Germline CDR1 and CDR2: SQVTM and ANQGSEA. The CDR3 has 10 residues. The CDR3 loop reads CSVVIETQYF. The CDR3 bases are TGCAGCGTTGTAATAGAGACCCAGTACTTC.